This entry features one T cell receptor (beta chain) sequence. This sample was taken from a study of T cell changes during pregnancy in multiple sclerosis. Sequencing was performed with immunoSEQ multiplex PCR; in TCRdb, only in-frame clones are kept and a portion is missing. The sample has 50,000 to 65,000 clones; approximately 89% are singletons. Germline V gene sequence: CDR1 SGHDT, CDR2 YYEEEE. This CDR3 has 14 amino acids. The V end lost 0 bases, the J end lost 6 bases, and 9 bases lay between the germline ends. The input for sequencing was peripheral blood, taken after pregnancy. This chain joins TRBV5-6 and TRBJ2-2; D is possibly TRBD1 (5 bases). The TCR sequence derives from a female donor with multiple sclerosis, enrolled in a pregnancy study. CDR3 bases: TGTGCCAGCAGCTTGGGGTCAGGGTCCGGGGAGCTGTTTTTT. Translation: CASSLGSGSGELFF.